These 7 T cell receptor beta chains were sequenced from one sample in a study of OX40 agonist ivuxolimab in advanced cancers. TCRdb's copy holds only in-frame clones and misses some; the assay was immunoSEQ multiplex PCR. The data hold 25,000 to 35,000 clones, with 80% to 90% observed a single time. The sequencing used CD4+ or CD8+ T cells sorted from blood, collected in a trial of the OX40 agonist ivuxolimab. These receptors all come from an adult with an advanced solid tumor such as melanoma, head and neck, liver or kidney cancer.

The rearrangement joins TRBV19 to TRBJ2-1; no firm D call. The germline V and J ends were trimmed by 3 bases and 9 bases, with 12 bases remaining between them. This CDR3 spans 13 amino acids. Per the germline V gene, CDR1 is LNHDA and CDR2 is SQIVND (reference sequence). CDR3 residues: CASSIAAGREQFF. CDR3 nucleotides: TGTGCCAGTAGTATCGCGGCAGGTCGTGAGCAGTTCTTC.

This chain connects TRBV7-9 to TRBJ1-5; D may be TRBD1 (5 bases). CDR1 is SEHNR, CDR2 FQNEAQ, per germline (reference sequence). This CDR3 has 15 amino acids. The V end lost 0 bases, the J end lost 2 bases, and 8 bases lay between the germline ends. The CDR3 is CASSLARVGNQPQHF. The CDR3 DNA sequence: TGTGCCAGCAGCTTAGCCAGGGTAGGCAATCAGCCCCAGCATTTT.

The CDR3 DNA sequence: TGTGCCAGTAGTATAGTTCCCTACAATGAGCAGTTCTTC. Its translation: CASSIVPYNEQFF. The chain joins TRBV19 to TRBJ2-1; D not certain. CDR1 is LNHDA and CDR2 is SQIVND in the germline V gene (reference sequence). Trimming left V 1 base short and J 2 bases short, with 3 bases between. The CDR3 has 13 amino acids. The whole variable domain, remainder taken from reference TRBV19 and TRBJ2-1, is DGGITQSPKYLFRKEGQNVTLSCEQNLNHDAMYWYRQDPGQGLRLIYYSQIVNDFQKGDIAEGYSVSREKKESFPLTVTSAQKNPTAFYLCASSIVPYNEQFFGPGTRLTVL.

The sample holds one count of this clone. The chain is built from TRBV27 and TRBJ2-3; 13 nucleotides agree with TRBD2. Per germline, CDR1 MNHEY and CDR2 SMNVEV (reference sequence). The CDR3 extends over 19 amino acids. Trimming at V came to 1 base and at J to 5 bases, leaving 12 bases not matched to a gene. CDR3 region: CASSLYVLGLAGDGDTQYF. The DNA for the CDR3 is TGTGCCAGCAGTTTATACGTCCTCGGACTAGCGGGAGATGGAGATACGCAGTATTTT.

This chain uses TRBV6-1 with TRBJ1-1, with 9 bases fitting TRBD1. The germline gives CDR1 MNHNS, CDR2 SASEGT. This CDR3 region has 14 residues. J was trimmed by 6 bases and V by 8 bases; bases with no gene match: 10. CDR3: CASEYGTGIPEAFF. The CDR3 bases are TGTGCCAGCGAATATGGGACAGGGATACCTGAAGCTTTCTTT.

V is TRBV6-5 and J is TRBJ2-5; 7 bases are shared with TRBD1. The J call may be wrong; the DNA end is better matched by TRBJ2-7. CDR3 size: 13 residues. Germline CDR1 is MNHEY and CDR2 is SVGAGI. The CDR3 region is CASVDRVGYEQYF. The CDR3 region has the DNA TGTGCCAGTGTAGACAGGGTCGGCTACGAGCAGTACTTC.

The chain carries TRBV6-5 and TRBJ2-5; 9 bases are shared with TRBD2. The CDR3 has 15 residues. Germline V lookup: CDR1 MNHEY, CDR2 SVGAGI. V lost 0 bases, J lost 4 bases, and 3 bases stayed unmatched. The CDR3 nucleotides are TGTGCCAGCAGTTACTCGGCAGCGGGGGGAGAGACCCAGTACTTC. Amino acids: CASSYSAAGGETQYF.